This TCR beta chain derives from a study of T cell repertoires in cytomegalovirus infection. For the study at large: CMV infection plus the matching HLA type was flagged by public TCR beta signatures.

The study, taken as a whole, reports: CMV-specific HLA-C-restricted TCR beta clonotypes dominated the ex vivo response.

TCRdb analysed the reads with MiXCR anew, one entry per CDR3 protein. The data hold about 700,000 distinct CDR3 sequences, with about 33% observed a single time. The germline CDR1 and CDR2 sequences are SGHTA and FQGNSA. V was pared by 1 base and J by 6 bases, with 11 bases between. CDR3 length: 14 residues. Only a few counts were recorded for this clonotype. The antigen remains undetermined. The sequencing here drew on cultured PBMCs, taken from culture after CMV antigen stimulation. The source of this sequence is a human donor in good health (CMV status not recorded). Some clones in this sample may be carry-over from other donors' samples. J is TRBJ2-3 and V is TRBV7-2, with D unclear. For the CDR3, the DNA is TGTGCCAGCAGCTTAGGGCAAAACTGGGATACGCAGTATTTT. The encoded protein is CASSLGQNWDTQYF.